One sample yielded the 26 T cell receptor beta chains listed below, sequenced in a study of blood T cell repertoires in COVID-19. TCRdb's copy holds only in-frame clones and misses some; the assay was immunoSEQ multiplex PCR. Found here are about 250,000 clones, about 85% of them singletons; the top ten hold roughly 6.7%. Sequencing was carried out using PBMCs or T cells enriched from blood (not recorded which). Receptor source: a woman in her forties or fifties who had been exposed to COVID-19.

This rearrangement joins TRBV27 to TRBJ2-1; possible D gene TRBD2, 5 bases. CDR3 length equals 18 residues. The germline V gene has CDR1 MNHEY and CDR2 SMNVEV (reference sequence). The V end was cut by 6 bases, the J end by 3 bases, with 24 bases between. The DNA of the CDR3 is TGTGCCAGCAGCGCGGGTCCGGGCCCTCCTATTTTCTACAATGAGCAGTTCTTC. This translates into CASSAGPGPPIFYNEQFF.

Points on this clone: This specimen includes other DNA sequences encoding the same CDR3. This chain connects TRBV5-4 to TRBJ1-6; D perhaps matches TRBD1 (5 bases). Trimming cost V 0 bases and J 7 bases, with 5 bases left between them. The CDR3 loop spans 13 amino acids. The germline CDR1 and CDR2 sequences are SGHNT and YYREEE (reference sequence). CDR3 sequence reads: CASSLEGNSPLHF. The CDR3 bases are TGTGCCAGCAGCTTGGAGGGGAATTCACCCCTCCACTTT.

V and J are TRBV11-2 and TRBJ2-3; D is ambiguous. The germline gives CDR1 SGHAT, CDR2 FQNNGV. V dropped 1 base and J dropped 2 bases, with 10 bases sitting between them. This CDR3 comprises 15 residues. As DNA, the CDR3 is TGTGCCAGCAGCTTAGTCTCCAGTTTCACAGATACGCAGTATTTT. Its protein product is CASSLVSSFTDTQYF.

The gene calls are TRBV7-2 and TRBJ2-7; TRBD1 matches 7 bases. J lost 2 bases, V lost 3 bases, and 7 bases had no gene match. Germline CDR1 is SGHTA and CDR2 is FQGNSA. CDR3 length: 15 amino acids. CDR3 region: CASSLGRDRAYEQYF. CDR3 DNA sequence: TGTGCCAGCAGCTTGGGCCGGGACAGAGCCTACGAGCAGTACTTC.

There are a few counts of this clone. The V call is TRBV5-5, the J call TRBJ1-1, with no clear D. V lost 0 bases to trimming and J lost 3 bases, with 12 bases between them. CDR1 is SGHKS, CDR2 YYEKEE, per germline (reference sequence). This CDR3 has 15 residues. The CDR3 DNA follows: TGTGCCAGCAGCTTGGATGTGGGAGTCGACACTGAAGCTTTCTTT. This encodes CASSLDVGVDTEAFF.

The chain has TRBV4-1 and TRBJ2-3; tentatively, D is TRBD2 (5 bases). The CDR3 length is 12 residues. Per germline, CDR1 MGHRA and CDR2 YSYEKL. Trimming cost V 4 bases and J 3 bases, with 5 bases left between them. Here the CDR3 DNA reads TGCGCCAGCAGCCCGGGGACAGATACGCAGTATTTT. The encoded protein is CASSPGTDTQYF.

In this sample, this clone turned up many times. A read error may account for a junction end that differs from germline. The chain has TRBV9 and TRBJ2-7; 7 positions match TRBD1. This CDR3 contains 13 residues. Germline V lookup: CDR1 SGDLS, CDR2 YYNGEE. DNA for the CDR3: TGTGCCAGCAGCGTGTCTTTAACAGGGGCGATTTTATTC. This gives the protein CASSVSLTGAILF.

V and J are TRBV28 and TRBJ2-7; D is undetermined. CDR3 length equals 13 residues. The germline V and J ends were trimmed by 1 base and 2 bases, with 6 bases remaining between them. Germline V gene data show CDR1 as MDHEN and CDR2 as SYDVKM. In nucleotides, the CDR3 is TGTGCCAGCAGTTTATCGACACCCTACGAGCAGTACTTC. Translated: CASSLSTPYEQYF.

The rearrangement joins TRBV28 to TRBJ2-3; 12 positions agree with TRBD2. V lost 3 bases to trimming and J lost 4 bases; unmatched junction nucleotides: 5. CDR1 and CDR2 (germline): MDHEN, SYDVKM. This CDR3 contains 16 residues. This chain's CDR3 is CASSFASGGGADTQYF. The CDR3 nucleotides are TGTGCCAGCAGTTTTGCTAGCGGGGGGGGCGCAGATACGCAGTATTTT. The variable domain in full, completed from reference TRBV28 and TRBJ2-3, reads DVKVTQSSRYLVKRTGEKVFLECVQDMDHENMFWYRQDPGLGLRLIYFSYDVKMKEKGDIPEGYSVSREKKERFSLILESASTNQTSMYLCASSFASGGGADTQYFGPGTRLTVL.

The chain couples TRBV6-2 or TRBV6-3 to TRBJ2-1, with 9 nucleotides matching TRBD1. J was trimmed by 9 bases and V by 2 bases; bases with no gene match: 11. The CDR3 totals 16 residues. Germline loops: CDR1 MNHEY, CDR2 SVGEGT. The DNA for the CDR3 is TGTGCCAGCAGTTACGGGCACAGGGGGCTTCAACGTGAGCAGTTCTTC. This sequence encodes CASSYGHRGLQREQFF.

V gene TRBV2 combines with J gene TRBJ2-7; TRBD2 agrees at 10 bases. The CDR3 consists of 14 residues. V was pared by 4 bases and J by 4 bases, with 4 bases of the junction left unmatched. The germline V gene has CDR1 SNHLY and CDR2 FYNNEI. CDR3 sequence: CASSAGSGGYEQYF. DNA for the CDR3: TGTGCCAGCAGTGCGGGTAGCGGGGGGTACGAGCAGTACTTC.

This clone was detected only a few times. J is TRBJ1-3 and V is TRBV3-1 (or the pseudogene TRBV3-2); D not certain. This CDR3 has 13 amino acids. V shed 4 bases and J shed 8 bases, with 12 bases lying between them. Germline CDR1 and CDR2: LGHDT and YNNKEL (reference sequence). The CDR3 reads CASSRGAGDTIYF. The CDR3 DNA reads TGTGCCAGCAGCCGGGGAGCCGGGGACACCATATATTTT.

The chain combines TRBV2 with TRBJ1-4; 7 nucleotides match TRBD1. The CDR3 spans 16 residues. Trimming took 7 bases from V and 7 from J; bases not matched to a gene: 15. CDR1 and CDR2 (germline): SNHLY, FYNNEI. The CDR3 sequence is CASTRALAGGGEKLFF. The CDR3 coding sequence is TGTGCCAGCACCAGAGCGTTGGCAGGGGGAGGTGAAAAACTGTTTTTT.

This chain links TRBV10-1 with TRBJ1-4; D remains ambiguous. The germline V gene has CDR1 WNHNN and CDR2 SYGVQD (reference sequence). V dropped 6 bases and J dropped 3 bases, with 14 bases sitting between them. CDR3 length: 15 residues. Here the CDR3 DNA reads TGCGCCAGCAGAAAAGACTCGACGGCTAATGAAAAACTGTTTTTT. Protein sequence: CASRKDSTANEKLFF.

The chain is built from TRBV5-4 and TRBJ2-3; 12 nucleotides agree with TRBD2. The CDR3 loop spans 16 amino acids. J lost 2 bases, V lost 4 bases, and 5 bases had no gene match. Germline V gene data show CDR1 as SGHNT and CDR2 as YYREEE (reference sequence). This CDR3 is CASSATSGGHTDTQYF. CDR3 sequence (DNA): TGTGCCAGCAGCGCGACTAGCGGGGGTCACACAGATACGCAGTATTTT.

The chain uses TRBV2 and TRBJ2-3, with 7 bases lining up with TRBD1. From germline, CDR1 is SNHLY and CDR2 FYNNEI. Trimming at V came to 0 bases and at J to 3 bases, leaving 0 bases not matched to a gene. This CDR3 spans 14 amino acids. The CDR3 region has the DNA TGTGCCAGCAGTGAAGCGACAGGGACAGATACGCAGTATTTT. Translated, it gives CASSEATGTDTQYF.

This CDR3 reads CATSEAGETQYF. CDR3 DNA: TGTGCCACCAGTGAGGCGGGGGAGACCCAGTACTTC. The V gene is TRBV24-1, the J gene TRBJ2-5; a possible D gene is TRBD2 (6 bases). V was cut by 4 bases and J by 5 bases, with 7 bases left in between. The CDR3 has 12 residues. Germline assignment: CDR1 KGHDR and CDR2 SFDVKD.

CDR3 amino acids: CASTLGLAGVSSYNEQFF. CDR3 in DNA: TGTGCCAGCACCTTAGGCCTAGCGGGGGTGAGCTCCTACAATGAGCAGTTCTTC. This chain joins TRBV28 and TRBJ2-1; TRBD2 matches at 10 bases. The length of the CDR3 is 18 residues. Germline V gene lookup returns CDR1 MDHEN and CDR2 SYDVKM. With V trimmed by 7 bases and J by 0 bases, 12 bases remained unmatched.

The DNA of the CDR3 is TGCGCCAGCAGCCCCCCCCTACTAGCGACTCAGCAGTTCTTC. This translates into CASSPPLLATQQFF. The genes are TRBV5-1 and TRBJ2-1; 7 bases are shared with TRBD2. This CDR3 comprises 14 residues. The ends lost 4 bases at V and 11 bases at J; junction bases unmatched: 12. Germline assignment: CDR1 SGHRS and CDR2 YFSETQ.

This clone has only a few counts. V and J are TRBV10-3 and TRBJ1-1; the D gene is possibly TRBD1 (5 bases). Germline loops: CDR1 ENHRY, CDR2 SYGVKD. The CDR3 is 13 amino acids. V gave up 3 bases and J gave up 6 bases, with 11 bases separating them. The CDR3 bases are TGTGCCATCAGTGACGGCAGGGTATCTGAAGCTTTCTTT. As protein: CAISDGRVSEAFF.

As regards this clone: Other DNA sequences within the sample encode an identical CDR3. This chain uses TRBV27 with TRBJ2-7; 9 nucleotides line up with TRBD1. Germline assignment: CDR1 MNHEY and CDR2 SMNVEV (reference sequence). This CDR3 spans 14 amino acids. The V gene end was trimmed by 6 bases and the J gene end by 3 bases; junction bases not matched to a gene: 6. CDR3 in DNA: TGTGCCAGCAGCCGAGGGACAGGGAGCTACGAGCAGTACTTC. Residues: CASSRGTGSYEQYF.

The chain has TRBV29-1 and TRBJ2-1; D remains ambiguous. V was pared by 3 bases and J by 0 bases, with 9 bases between. The CDR3 sequence is 14 residues long. Germline CDR1 reads SQVTM; CDR2 reads ANQGSEA. The CDR3 sequence is CSVELSSSYNEQFF. As DNA, the CDR3 is TGCAGCGTTGAGCTCTCCAGCTCCTACAATGAGCAGTTCTTC.

This chain uses TRBV5-5 with TRBJ1-1; 7 bases map to TRBD1. Germline V CDR1 and CDR2: SGHKS, YYEKEE (reference sequence). The CDR3 loop spans 12 amino acids. The V and J ends lost 4 bases and 11 bases, in that order; junction bases with no gene match: 8. The CDR3 is CASSADRVGAFF. CDR3 nucleotide sequence: TGTGCCAGCAGCGCCGACAGGGTCGGGGCTTTCTTT.

The chain uses TRBV10-3 and TRBJ2-3; 9 positions agree with TRBD1. Trimming took 5 bases from V and 0 from J; bases not matched to a gene: 3. CDR3 length: 15 residues. Germline V gives CDR1 ENHRY, CDR2 SYGVKD. DNA for the CDR3: TGTGCCATCAGTTCGGGACAGGGAAGCACAGATACGCAGTATTTT. This sequence encodes CAISSGQGSTDTQYF.

The chain links TRBV5-4 to TRBJ2-4; 9 bases are a match to TRBD1. This CDR3 spans 14 amino acids. The V gene end was trimmed by 1 base and the J gene end by 6 bases; junction bases not matched to a gene: 2. The germline V gene encodes CDR1 SGHNT and CDR2 YYREEE (reference sequence). The CDR3 protein is CASSLTGGRNIQYF. As DNA, the CDR3 is TGTGCCAGCAGCTTGACAGGGGGCAGAAACATTCAGTACTTC.

The chain has TRBV18 and TRBJ2-6; D call uncertain. Trimming pared 0 bases from V and 1 base from J, leaving 7 bases between. The CDR3 consists of 16 residues. Germline CDR1 is KGHSH and CDR2 is LQKENI. The CDR3 protein is CASSPPFGSGANVLTF. The CDR3 DNA follows: TGTGCCAGCTCACCACCTTTCGGGTCTGGGGCCAACGTCCTGACTTTC. Together with reference TRBV18 and TRBJ2-6, the CDR3 gives the full variable domain: NAGVMQNPRHLVRRRGQEARLRCSPMKGHSHVYWYRQLPEEGLKFMVYLQKENIIDESGMPKERFSAEFPKEGPSILRIQQVVRGDSAAYFCASSPPFGSGANVLTFGAGSRLTVL.